These 8 T cell receptor beta chains originate from one sample sequenced in a study of T cell responses to AZD1222 COVID-19 vaccine. Clones were read by immunoSEQ multiplex PCR, and TCRdb kept only the in-frame ones, dropping some. The table includes over 100,000 clones, over 75% detected once. This sample comprised peripheral blood, obtained on day 0 of AZD1222 vaccination. Every receptor here comes from an adult in good health.

The chain carries TRBV12-3 or TRBV12-4 and TRBJ2-7; D ambiguous. The CDR3 sequence is 12 residues long. V shed 6 bases and J shed 8 bases, with 14 bases lying between them. CDR3 region: CASSSTLGKQYF. CDR3 DNA sequence: TGTGCCAGCAGCTCCACATTGGGGAAGCAGTACTTC.

The chain has TRBV4-1 and TRBJ1-2; 9 bases fit TRBD1. The CDR3 has 16 amino acids. Germline CDR1 and CDR2: MGHRA and YSYEKL. Trimming took 4 bases from V and 0 from J; bases not matched to a gene: 6. CDR3 region: CASSPGQGLSNYGYTF. The CDR3 nucleotides are TGCGCCAGCAGCCCGGGACAGGGCCTTTCTAACTATGGCTACACCTTC.

The V and J genes are TRBV5-4 and TRBJ2-1, with D unclear. The CDR3 runs 11 residues. Germline values: CDR1 SGHNT, CDR2 YYREEE (reference sequence). Trimming shortened V by 2 bases and J by 4 bases, and 1 base separated the two germline ends. CDR3 amino acids: CASSFYNEQFF. CDR3 coding DNA: TGTGCCAGCAGCTTTTACAATGAGCAGTTCTTC.

The chain combines TRBV2 with TRBJ2-1; D unresolved. CDR3 length equals 12 residues. Trimming left V 3 bases short and J 8 bases short, with 8 bases between. The germline gives CDR1 SNHLY, CDR2 FYNNEI. For the CDR3, the DNA is TGTGCCAGCAGTGACGCCCGACATGAGCAGTTCTTC. This sequence encodes CASSDARHEQFF.

The chain has TRBV5-1 and TRBJ1-5; 9 bases match TRBD1. Germline CDR1 and CDR2: SGHRS and YFSETQ. With 3 bases clipped from V and 6 bases from J, the junction kept 7 bases outside the gene matches. The CDR3 has 15 amino acids. In DNA form, the CDR3 reads TGCGCCAGCAGCTCCGGGACAGGGCCCCGTCAGCCCCAGCATTTT. This sequence encodes CASSSGTGPRQPQHF.

The genes are TRBV15 and TRBJ1-6; D uncertain. Germline V lookup: CDR1 LNHNV, CDR2 YYDKDF (reference sequence). Trimming removed 0 bases from V and 7 bases from J, with 13 bases in between. The CDR3 contains 16 residues. The CDR3 coding sequence is TGTGCCACCAGCAGAGATATAGCAGCAACCAATTCACCCCTCCACTTT. Protein product: CATSRDIAATNSPLHF.

In its sample, this clone was seen a few times. The chain combines TRBV9 with TRBJ1-3; tentative D call: TRBD1 (5 bases). Trimming removed 0 bases from V and 0 bases from J, with 10 bases in between. This CDR3 has 16 amino acids. Germline V CDR1 and CDR2: SGDLS, YYNGEE. The CDR3 DNA is TGTGCCAGCAGCGTAGGGGGCCTCCTCTCTGGAAACACCATATATTTT. This translates into CASSVGGLLSGNTIYF.

The chain is built from TRBV27 and TRBJ1-2; a possible D gene is TRBD1 (5 bases). The V end lost 5 bases, the J end lost 8 bases, and 12 bases lay between the germline ends. The CDR3 extends over 12 amino acids. From germline, CDR1 is MNHEY and CDR2 SMNVEV (reference sequence). The CDR3 bases are TGTGCCAGCAGTACCTGGGGGGTCGGCTACACCTTC. Translation gives CASSTWGVGYTF.